These 20 T cell receptor beta chains originate from one sample sequenced in a study of cytomegalovirus exposure and HLA in healthy donors. The data were produced by immunoSEQ multiplex PCR, yet TCRdb's version contains in-frame clones alone and is incomplete. The data show 98,000 or so clones, about 85% seen once. Material for sequencing was PBMCs. The receptors derive from a woman between 18 and 29 years old in good health and CMV-seronegative.

This clone appeared a single time. J is TRBJ1-2 and V is TRBV19; no clear D. V lost 1 base and J 4 bases, leaving 7 bases between the germline ends. The CDR3 runs 13 residues. Per germline, CDR1 LNHDA and CDR2 SQIVND (reference sequence). The CDR3 region is CASSIAVSYGYTF. CDR3 DNA sequence: TGTGCCAGTAGTATAGCAGTTTCCTATGGCTACACCTTC. Looking up the rest from reference TRBV19 and TRBJ1-2 gives the full variable domain: DGGITQSPKYLFRKEGQNVTLSCEQNLNHDAMYWYRQDPGQGLRLIYYSQIVNDFQKGDIAEGYSVSREKKESFPLTVTSAQKNPTAFYLCASSIAVSYGYTFGSGTRLTVV.

The chain couples TRBV19 to TRBJ2-1; D unresolved. Trimming left V 3 bases short and J 8 bases short, with 11 bases between. The CDR3 has 13 residues. Germline CDR1 LNHDA, CDR2 SQIVND (reference sequence). The CDR3 DNA reads TGTGCCAGTAGTATGTGGCTCTCCGATGAGCAGTTCTTC. Amino acids: CASSMWLSDEQFF.

The chain is built from TRBV6-4 and TRBJ2-6; D remains ambiguous. CDR1 and CDR2 from the germline V gene are MRHNA and SNTAGT. The CDR3 spans 14 residues. Trimming shortened V by 0 bases and J by 4 bases, and 4 bases separated the two germline ends. The CDR3 spells CASSDSPGANVLTF. The CDR3 coding sequence is TGTGCCAGCAGTGACTCTCCGGGGGCCAACGTCCTGACTTTC.

The J gene is TRBJ2-3, the V gene TRBV29-1; a weak D match, TRBD1 (6 bases). The CDR3 loop spans 13 amino acids. The V end was cut by 5 bases, the J end by 14 bases, with 23 bases between. Germline V gene sequence: CDR1 SQVTM, CDR2 ANQGSEA. In nucleotides, the CDR3 is TGCAGCGTTCGTGACAGGACCCATGGAGATTTGTATTTT. It specifies CSVRDRTHGDLYF.

The rearrangement uses TRBV5-1 and TRBJ2-3; 9 positions match TRBD1. Germline V gene sequence: CDR1 SGHRS, CDR2 YFSETQ. With V trimmed by 2 bases and J by 4 bases, 5 bases remained unmatched. This CDR3 contains 15 residues. For the CDR3, the DNA is TGCGCCAGCAGCTTAGAACAGGGGGCCCCAGATACGCAGTATTTT. It is translated as CASSLEQGAPDTQYF.

The chain couples TRBV5-5 to TRBJ2-5, with 8 bases that match TRBD2. Trimming took 3 bases from V and 5 from J; bases not matched to a gene: 6. Germline V gives CDR1 SGHKS, CDR2 YYEKEE (reference sequence). The CDR3 is 14 amino acids. CDR3 in DNA: TGTGCCAGCAGCTGGGAGCGGGGGAGGGAGACCCAGTACTTC. It yields the protein CASSWERGRETQYF.

This chain connects TRBV28 to TRBJ1-5; 7 bases fit TRBD1. V lost 7 bases to trimming and J lost 4 bases; unmatched junction nucleotides: 4. CDR3 length equals 13 residues. CDR1 is MDHEN, CDR2 SYDVKM, per germline. This CDR3 reads CASKGQPNQPQHF. DNA for the CDR3: TGTGCCAGCAAGGGACAGCCTAATCAGCCCCAGCATTTT.

J is TRBJ2-2 and V is TRBV18; 10 nucleotides line up with TRBD2. CDR3 length: 17 residues. Germline loops: CDR1 KGHSH, CDR2 LQKENI. With 4 bases clipped from V and 6 bases from J, the junction kept 11 bases outside the gene matches. This CDR3 is CASSLITSGAVPGELFF. In DNA, the CDR3 is TGTGCCAGCTCACTGATCACTAGCGGGGCCGTTCCCGGGGAGCTGTTTTTT. The full variable domain, completed using reference TRBV18 and TRBJ2-2, is NAGVMQNPRHLVRRRGQEARLRCSPMKGHSHVYWYRQLPEEGLKFMVYLQKENIIDESGMPKERFSAEFPKEGPSILRIQQVVRGDSAAYFCASSLITSGAVPGELFFGEGSRLTVL.

This clone has only a few counts. This chain links TRBV4-1 with TRBJ2-2, with D perhaps TRBD1 (6 bases). CDR1 and CDR2 (germline): MGHRA, YSYEKL. The CDR3 runs to 15 residues. V was clipped by 2 bases and J by 5 bases, with 12 bases between them. The CDR3 bases are TGCGCCAGCAGCCAACCGGGACAAGGAACCGGGGAGCTGTTTTTT. This translates into CASSQPGQGTGELFF.

The V gene is TRBV6-1, the J gene TRBJ2-5, with TRBD1 matching 8 bases. From germline, CDR1 is MNHNS and CDR2 SASEGT. Germline trimming cut 5 bases from V and 2 bases from J; bases unmatched to any gene: 7. There are 15 residues in the CDR3. The CDR3 coding sequence is TGTGCCAGCAGTCCCACCCGGACAGGGCAAGAGACCCAGTACTTC. It yields the protein CASSPTRTGQETQYF.

The chain joins TRBV9 to TRBJ1-1; 7 bases fit TRBD1. There are 14 residues in the CDR3. The germline V gene has CDR1 SGDLS and CDR2 YYNGEE. Trimming removed 3 bases from V and 2 bases from J; junction bases left unmatched: 4. This CDR3 is CASSGRDSNTEAFF. The DNA for the CDR3 is TGTGCCAGCAGCGGACGGGACAGTAACACTGAAGCTTTCTTT.

This chain links TRBV4-2 with TRBJ2-1, with TRBD2 matching over 9 bases. This CDR3 has 18 amino acids. From germline, CDR1 is LGHNA and CDR2 YNFKEQ. V lost 1 base to trimming and J lost 8 bases; unmatched junction nucleotides: 15. CDR3 region: CASSQVAPVAGEGDEQFF. The DNA for the CDR3 is TGTGCCAGCAGCCAAGTAGCACCCGTAGCGGGGGAGGGCGATGAGCAGTTCTTC.

The chain combines TRBV27 with TRBJ2-7; D is perhaps TRBD2 (6 bases). The germline CDR1 and CDR2 sequences are MNHEY and SMNVEV (reference sequence). The CDR3 extends over 13 amino acids. V lost 8 bases and J lost 2, with 13 bases in between. The CDR3 here is CASGSGAPYEQYF. The CDR3 DNA follows: TGTGCCAGCGGGTCGGGAGCGCCCTACGAGCAGTACTTC.

The rearrangement joins TRBV13 to TRBJ1-4; 8 bases line up with TRBD1. The CDR3 totals 13 residues. From germline, CDR1 is PRHDT and CDR2 FYEKMQ (reference sequence). V shed 7 bases and J 7 bases; nucleotides not matched to a gene: 5. CDR3 nucleotide sequence: TGTGCCAGCACCGTCGACAGGGGTGAAAAACTGTTTTTT. It translates to CASTVDRGEKLFF.

The V gene is TRBV7-9, the J gene TRBJ1-5; D is possibly TRBD1 (6 bases). The CDR3 loop spans 12 amino acids. Germline CDR1 SEHNR, CDR2 FQNEAQ (reference sequence). Trimming cost V 10 bases and J 3 bases, with 10 bases left between them. In nucleotides, the CDR3 is TGTGCCACGCACAGGGTCAATCAGCCCCAGCATTTT. Its translation: CATHRVNQPQHF.

This clone was recorded only once. This chain links TRBV7-8 with TRBJ2-2; 9 nucleotides agree with TRBD2. CDR1 and CDR2 from the germline V gene are SGHVS and FQNEAQ. This CDR3 has 14 residues. The V and J ends lost 5 bases and 10 bases, in that order; junction bases with no gene match: 8. CDR3 DNA: TGTGCCAGCAGCCCTGCGGGGGGGCCGGAGGAGCTGTTTTTT. Protein sequence: CASSPAGGPEELFF.

The gene calls are TRBV29-1 and TRBJ2-7, with a weak D call TRBD2 (6 bases). The CDR3 is 14 residues long. Trimming pared 2 bases from V and 1 base from J, leaving 12 bases between. Germline V CDR1 and CDR2: SQVTM, ANQGSEA. The CDR3 spells CSVESRDGSYEQYF. The CDR3 bases are TGCAGCGTTGAATCGCGGGACGGATCCTACGAGCAGTACTTC.

This clone was seen a few times. The chain carries TRBV25-1 and TRBJ1-3, with D tentatively TRBD1 (5 bases). Germline lookup yields CDR1 MGHDK and CDR2 SYGVNS. V lost 7 bases and J lost 1, with 11 bases in between. The CDR3 sequence is 14 residues long. The CDR3 nucleotides are TGTGCCAGCACCCAGGGAAGTTCTGGAAACACCATATATTTT. Amino acids: CASTQGSSGNTIYF.

The J gene is TRBJ2-1, the V gene TRBV6-4; 9 bases align to TRBD2. CDR1 and CDR2 (germline): MRHNA, SNTAGT. V was pared by 3 bases and J by 7 bases, with 7 bases of the junction left unmatched. This CDR3 has 15 residues. This CDR3 reads CASSESASGMNEQFF. The CDR3 nucleotides are TGTGCCAGCAGTGAATCGGCTAGCGGGATGAATGAGCAGTTCTTC.

V gene TRBV20-1 combines with J gene TRBJ1-2, with D uncertain. Germline values: CDR1 DFQATT, CDR2 SNEGSKA (reference sequence). Trimming removed 5 bases from V and 6 bases from J, with 4 bases in between. The CDR3 extends over 9 amino acids. CDR3 nucleotides: TGCAGTGCTGCAGATGGCTACACCTTC. It is translated as CSAADGYTF.